This TCR beta chain stems from a study of Ad26.COV2.S vaccination and SARS-CoV-2 variants. The sample's treatment: some 20 received Ad26.COV2.S at low or high dose, single or two shots; 5 received placebo; per-sample allocation not given. Following the first vaccine or placebo injection, samples were taken on day 63. The CDR3 extends over 15 amino acids. Germline V gene data show CDR1 as SGHRS and CDR2 as YFSETQ. V was pared by 6 bases and J by 6 bases, with 4 bases of the junction left unmatched. The protocol was immunoSEQ multiplex PCR, while the TCRdb copy is restricted to in-frame clones and leaves out a portion. The sample lists a few hundred thousand clones; about 90% were seen once.

The sequencing used peripheral blood, collected in a trial of Ad26.COV2.S vaccine versus placebo. This receptor was identified in a person between 18 and 59 years old who received the Ad26.COV2.S COVID-19 vaccine or a placebo. The genes are TRBV5-1 and TRBJ1-6; 12 bases match TRBD1. The CDR3 loop reads CASTGGQGANSPLHF. The CDR3 DNA reads TGCGCCAGCACCGGGGGACAGGGGGCTAATTCACCCCTCCACTTT.